A selection of T cell receptor beta chains follows, all from one sample in a study of shared clonotypes between healthy human individuals. Profiling relied on immunoSEQ multiplex PCR, and the TCRdb table lists in-frame clones only, not all of them. Of under 2,000,000 clones listed, roughly 94% are singletons. The sample taken for sequencing was naive CD8+ T cells sorted from blood. The source is a man between 18 and 35 years old in good health. CDR3s include the opening cysteine and the closing phenylalanine or tryptophan. The order of the fields is D gene, V gene, J gene, clone size, CDR3 protein, CDR3 DNA. A D gene is named only where the DNA matches it firmly. Clone size is shown for a subset of rows, as once, few, many or a class of expanded clone.

d_gene: .; v_gene: TRBV7-9; j_gene: TRBJ1-2; abundance: .; CDR3aa: CASSLGTNYGYTF; CDR3nt: TGTGCCAGCAGCTTAGGAACAAACTATGGCTACACCTTC
d_gene: TRBD1; v_gene: TRBV7-2; j_gene: TRBJ1-2; abundance: .; CDR3aa: CASSLVQGAGYGYTF; CDR3nt: TGTGCCAGCAGCTTAGTACAGGGGGCAGGCTATGGCTACACCTTC
d_gene: .; v_gene: TRBV11-2; j_gene: TRBJ2-3; abundance: .; CDR3aa: CASSHPGTDTQYF; CDR3nt: TGTGCCAGCAGCCACCCGGGCACAGATACGCAGTATTTT
d_gene: .; v_gene: TRBV5-6; j_gene: TRBJ2-5; abundance: .; CDR3aa: CASSLGRGLIQETQYF; CDR3nt: TGTGCCAGCAGCTTGGGTCGGGGGCTAATCCAAGAGACCCAGTACTTC
d_gene: .; v_gene: TRBV4-1; j_gene: TRBJ1-1; abundance: once; CDR3aa: CASSLRLTTEAFF; CDR3nt: TGCGCCAGCAGTCTGCGGCTGACCACTGAAGCTTTCTTT
d_gene: TRBD1; v_gene: TRBV5-4; j_gene: TRBJ2-1; abundance: .; CDR3aa: CASSFPQGDYNEQFF; CDR3nt: TGTGCCAGCAGCTTTCCGCAGGGGGACTACAATGAGCAGTTCTTC
d_gene: TRBD1; v_gene: TRBV27; j_gene: TRBJ2-2; abundance: .; CDR3aa: CASTLTGIGGELFF; CDR3nt: TGTGCCAGCACCTTGACAGGGATAGGCGGGGAGCTGTTTTTT
d_gene: TRBD1; v_gene: TRBV27; j_gene: TRBJ1-2; abundance: .; CDR3aa: CASSSITGADDYGYTF; CDR3nt: TGTGCCAGCAGTTCAATTACAGGGGCCGATGACTATGGCTACACCTTC
d_gene: .; v_gene: TRBV7-8; j_gene: TRBJ1-4; abundance: .; CDR3aa: CASSLVAFPHIIEKLFF; CDR3nt: TGTGCCAGCAGCTTAGTGGCTTTCCCCCACATAATCGAAAAACTGTTTTTT
d_gene: TRBD2; v_gene: TRBV27; j_gene: TRBJ2-1; abundance: .; CDR3aa: CASSSNSGGTYNEQFF; CDR3nt: TGTGCCAGCAGTTCAAATAGCGGGGGGACGTACAATGAGCAGTTCTTC
d_gene: TRBD1; v_gene: TRBV19; j_gene: TRBJ2-2; abundance: .; CDR3aa: CASSIPPDRESSSGELFF; CDR3nt: TGTGCCAGTAGTATCCCCCCGGACAGGGAGTCGTCGTCCGGGGAGCTGTTTTTT
d_gene: .; v_gene: TRBV9; j_gene: TRBJ1-1; abundance: .; CDR3aa: CASSVKGMNTEAFF; CDR3nt: TGTGCCAGCAGCGTTAAGGGAATGAACACTGAAGCTTTCTTT
d_gene: TRBD2; v_gene: TRBV7-8; j_gene: TRBJ2-7; abundance: .; CDR3aa: CASSQGLAGVRYEQYF; CDR3nt: TGTGCCAGCAGCCAGGGACTAGCGGGAGTGCGGTACGAGCAGTACTTC
d_gene: TRBD1; v_gene: TRBV27; j_gene: TRBJ1-5; abundance: .; CDR3aa: CASSSRQGPNQPQHF; CDR3nt: TGTGCCAGCAGTTCCCGACAGGGACCGAATCAGCCCCAGCATTTT
d_gene: TRBD2; v_gene: TRBV27; j_gene: TRBJ2-7; abundance: once; CDR3aa: CASSPSSGRVSYEQYF; CDR3nt: TGTGCCAGCAGTCCCTCTAGCGGGAGGGTCTCCTACGAGCAGTACTTC
d_gene: .; v_gene: TRBV6-1; j_gene: TRBJ2-5; abundance: .; CDR3aa: CASSDLFGAGGQETQYF; CDR3nt: TGTGCCAGCAGTGATCTGTTCGGGGCAGGAGGCCAAGAGACCCAGTACTTC
d_gene: TRBD2; v_gene: TRBV4-2; j_gene: TRBJ2-1; abundance: .; CDR3aa: CASSQALAGGLNNEQFF; CDR3nt: TGTGCCAGCAGCCAAGCCCTAGCGGGGGGCCTCAACAATGAGCAGTTCTTC
d_gene: .; v_gene: TRBV29-1; j_gene: TRBJ1-1; abundance: .; CDR3aa: CSVHGVGGEAFF; CDR3nt: TGCAGCGTTCACGGGGTAGGGGGTGAAGCTTTCTTT
d_gene: TRBD2; v_gene: TRBV5-5; j_gene: TRBJ2-3; abundance: .; CDR3aa: CASMLPSGGSTDTQYF; CDR3nt: TGTGCCAGCATGCTACCGAGCGGGGGAAGCACAGATACGCAGTATTTT
d_gene: .; v_gene: TRBV2; j_gene: TRBJ1-1; abundance: once; CDR3aa: CASSETSTAYTEAFF; CDR3nt: TGTGCCAGCAGTGAAACGTCGACAGCCTACACTGAAGCTTTCTTT